Here is one T cell receptor beta chain with its context. This clone was counted only a few times. The specificity of this receptor is unknown. There are no base qualities to consult, and no much larger clone falls within one base. TCRbeta CDR3 regions were amplified from genomic DNA using the immunoSEQ Assay, a bias-controlled multiplex PCR. The original pipeline was this. Nucleated cell counts per sample were estimated from amplification of reference gene primers within the assay. Sequence reads were collapsed and filtered to measure the absolute abundance of every unique TCRbeta CDR3 rearrangement. For each sample, productive Simpson clonality was calculated as the square root of Simpson's diversity index across productive rearrangements. TCRdb stores this immuneACCESS table with in-frame sequences only. Part of the clones is absent; in the studies checked, under half of the shortfall reflects unresolved V genes, and no reason is known for the rest. That table gives V, J and clone size, and the DNA gave D and trimming. This sample lists over 200,000 clones; 75% to 90% were detected once. The biggest ten clones account for around 1.8% of the sample.

The data derive from a study of blood T cell repertoires in COVID-19 (dated by TCRdb to about 2020). Regarding the complete study: The collaborator samples originated in the United States, Italy and Spain and spanned the acute and convalescent phases of COVID-19. The prospective study material was composed of cDNA or gDNA derived from T cells, B-cell-depleted T cells, or PBMCs. Deeply sampled blood TCRbeta repertoires from subjects exposed to, actively infected with, or recovered from COVID-19 were included in the dataset. The repertoires were released in a freely available public database meant as a resource for research on the immune response to SARS-CoV-2. The samples were drawn from two sources: the first 160 participants of the ongoing ImmuneRACE study, and 1,254 subjects contributed by 6 global collaborators. The sample metadata nearly always contained a de-identified subject ID, COVID-19 status, age in years and sex. Where available, HLA class I and class II types were obtained from metadata supplied by the sample provider rather than from assay-based typing.

Participants in the prospective study were enrolled through a virtual design, were aged about 18 to 90 years, and lived in approximately 25 United States geographic areas. To assign participants to cohorts, the prospective study relied on clinical history that participants themselves reported in a screening survey and a study questionnaire. Recovered participants in ImmuneRACE Cohort 3 were defined as having two consecutive negative NP/OP PCR tests, clearance from a healthcare professional, or resolution of symptoms. In the prospective study, mobile phlebotomists collected whole blood, serum and a nasopharyngeal or oropharyngeal swab from each participant. Prospective study participants could optionally give additional blood draws and questionnaires over a 2-month period. Before DNA extraction, prospective study blood samples were shipped either frozen or at room temperature. Summary of the overall study and its limitations: The amount of clinical and demographic metadata varied by source and participant and was provided uncurated.

The sequenced sample was PBMCs or T cells enriched from blood (not recorded which). This receptor was obtained from a woman in her forties or fifties who had recovered from COVID-19.

The nucleotides read TGTGCCAGCAGTTCGACAGTGCGTCTTTCACCCCTCCACTTT. It translates as CASSSTVRLSPLHF. The chain employs TRBV6-5 and TRBJ1-6; a tentative D match to TRBD1 spans 5 bases. V is cut by 4 bases and J by 9 bases, and the space between the germline ends is 13 bases. The germline V gene encodes CDR1 MNHEY and CDR2 SVGAGI. The CDR3 starts with the cysteine, ends with the phenylalanine, and has 14 residues. The kept DNA is CDR3 alone, 42 bases in frame from the first base.